These 27 T cell receptor beta chains were sequenced from one sample in a study of neurological immune-mediated disorders. TCRdb itself ran the 5' RACE reads through MiXCR, one entry per CDR3 protein. The table shows roughly 48,000 distinct CDR3 sequences, with around 13% occurring only once. Time point in this sample: longitudinal time-point 2. Specimen: PBMCs. The receptor set was obtained from a male donor with HTLV-1-associated myelopathy (HAM/TSP).

This clonotype was found many times. The rearrangement uses TRBV28 and TRBJ1-2; D is ambiguous. CDR1 is MDHEN, CDR2 SYDVKM, per germline. The CDR3 covers 14 residues. V was clipped by 5 bases and J by 8 bases, with 18 bases between them. This CDR3 is CASSPHSTGWGYTF. CDR3 DNA: TGTGCCAGCAGTCCTCACTCGACGGGCTGGGGCTACACCTTC.

The table lists this clonotype with many counts. The V call is TRBV6-1, the J call TRBJ1-1; D possibly corresponds to TRBD1 (5 bases). Germline V lookup: CDR1 MNHNS, CDR2 SASEGT. V lost 6 bases to trimming and J lost 4 bases, with 12 bases between them. The CDR3 is 13 amino acids. The CDR3 protein is CASRTLGGTEAFF. DNA for the CDR3: TGTGCCAGCAGGACCCTCGGGGGCACTGAAGCTTTCTTT.

This clonotype was recorded at least ten times. The rearrangement links TRBV6-2 or TRBV6-3 to TRBJ1-1; D uncertain. The CDR3 runs 12 residues. Germline V gene lookup returns CDR1 MNHEY and CDR2 SVGEGT. Between the trimmed V and J ends, which lost 2 bases and 3 bases, there was a span of 4 bases. The CDR3 here is CASSYRDTEAFF. Written as DNA, the CDR3 is TGTGCCAGCAGTTACCGGGACACTGAAGCTTTCTTT.

This clonotype appeared many times. The chain is built from TRBV5-1 and TRBJ1-2; the D is unclear. The V end was cut by 4 bases, the J end by 4 bases, with 11 bases between. This CDR3 is built from 13 residues. The germline CDR1 and CDR2 sequences are SGHRS and YFSETQ. The DNA for the CDR3 is TGCGCCAGCAGCCCAACTGCAGGCTATGGCTACACCTTC. This codes for CASSPTAGYGYTF.

This clonotype was counted between two and nine times. The J gene is TRBJ2-7, the V gene TRBV3-1; 7 bases are a match to TRBD1. V shed 4 bases, J shed 7 bases, and the junction held 7 bases outside the gene matches. The germline CDR1 and CDR2 sequences are LGHDT and YNNKEL (reference sequence). The CDR3 has 13 residues. CDR3: CASSPGTVLEQYF. For the CDR3, the DNA is TGTGCCAGCAGCCCCGGGACAGTCCTAGAGCAGTACTTC.

This clonotype came up many times. This chain connects TRBV20-1 to TRBJ2-7; D assignment may be TRBD1 or TRBD2 (6 bases each). Germline V lookup: CDR1 DFQATT, CDR2 SNEGSKA (reference sequence). V was shortened by 5 bases and J by 3 bases, with 11 bases between the two germline ends. The CDR3 loop spans 12 amino acids. CDR3 sequence reads: CSARGLLYEQYF. CDR3 DNA sequence: TGCAGTGCTCGGGGGCTACTCTACGAGCAGTACTTC.

As for this clonotype: The CDR3 ends on some other residue instead of the conserved phenylalanine or tryptophan, so this is likely a read error. The DNA is omitted, as the CDR3 cannot be located on it reliably, and the CDR3 follows TCRdb's listing. This chain joins TRBV5-5 and TRBJ1-4; the D call of TRBD1 is as the table states it, not checked on the DNA. Germline V gene lookup returns CDR1 SGHKS and CDR2 YYEKEE (reference sequence). The CDR3 extends over 13 residues, inclusive of both ends. The CDR3 sequence: CASSPGSSEKLLL.

This clonotype was counted at least ten times. The chain links TRBV5-1 to TRBJ2-7; 13 nucleotides align to TRBD2. This CDR3 region has 15 residues. V lost 3 bases, J lost 2 bases, and 2 bases stayed unmatched. Germline CDR1 and CDR2: SGHRS and YFSETQ. The DNA for the CDR3 is TGCGCCAGCAGCTCAGGACTAGCGGGGGCCTACGAGCAGTACTTC. It codes for CASSSGLAGAYEQYF.

This clonotype showed up many times. The J gene is TRBJ2-2, the V gene TRBV5-5; 10 bases map to TRBD1. CDR1 is SGHKS, CDR2 YYEKEE, per germline (reference sequence). This CDR3 is 16 amino acids long. V dropped 3 bases and J dropped 6; count of bases not matched to a gene: 8. This chain's CDR3 is CASSWEPGQGSGELFF. The CDR3 DNA is TGTGCCAGCAGCTGGGAACCGGGACAGGGGTCCGGGGAGCTGTTTTTT.

This clonotype was seen repeatedly, ten times or more. The chain links TRBV6-5 to TRBJ1-3; no clear D gene. The germline V and J ends were trimmed by 2 bases and 0 bases, with 11 bases remaining between them. Per germline, CDR1 MNHEY and CDR2 SVGAGI. This CDR3 is 16 amino acids long. CDR3 residues: CASSYRVTSSGNTIYF. CDR3 DNA sequence: TGTGCCAGCAGTTACAGGGTCACGAGCTCTGGAAACACCATATATTTT.

This clonotype appeared many times. The rearrangement links TRBV28 to TRBJ1-2; tentatively, D is TRBD1 (5 bases). The CDR3 length is 14 residues. Trimming shortened V by 5 bases and J by 6 bases, and 16 bases separated the two germline ends. Germline V gene data show CDR1 as MDHEN and CDR2 as SYDVKM. CDR3 sequence: CASSLVGEGDGYTF. DNA of the CDR3: TGTGCCAGCAGTCTCGTGGGGGAGGGAGATGGCTACACCTTC.

Comment on this clonotype: At one end the junction does not follow the germline gene, possibly because of a read error. This rearrangement joins TRBV4-3 to TRBJ2-7; no clear D. Per germline, CDR1 LGHNA and CDR2 YSLEER. This CDR3 region has 15 residues. The DNA for the CDR3 is TGCGCCAGCAGCCAAGACAGTTTATCGTCCTACGACCAGTACTTC. Translating gives CASSQDSLSSYDQYF.

This clonotype was seen at least ten times. The J gene is TRBJ2-2, the V gene TRBV12-3 or TRBV12-4, with 7 bases identical to TRBD2. CDR3 size: 17 residues. V lost 2 bases and J lost 1; bases outside the gene matches: 7. CDR3 in DNA: TGTGCCAGCAGTTTAATAGCCCTAGCGGTGAACACCGGGGAGCTGTTTTTT. Translated, it gives CASSLIALAVNTGELFF.

At least ten counts were recorded for this clonotype. One end of the junction varies from germline; a read error may be responsible. The chain joins TRBV20-1 to TRBJ2-7, with a weak D call TRBD2 (7 bases). Germline-derived CDR1 and CDR2 are DFQATT and SNEGSKA (reference sequence). The CDR3 contains 12 residues. In DNA form, the CDR3 reads TGCAGTGCTGGGGGGGCCTCCCACGAGCAGTACTTC. Protein: CSAGGASHEQYF.

This clonotype was counted many times. The gene calls are TRBV3-1 and TRBJ1-5, with a tentative D call TRBD1 (6 bases). V was cut by 1 base and J by 4 bases, with 8 bases left in between. Germline V gene sequence: CDR1 LGHDT, CDR2 YNNKEL (reference sequence). The CDR3 runs 14 residues. This chain's CDR3 is CASSQGQGNQPQHF. Written as DNA, the CDR3 is TGTGCCAGCAGCCAAGGGCAGGGGAATCAGCCCCAGCATTTT.

This clonotype has ten or more counts. The chain carries TRBV4-3 and TRBJ2-3; 14 bases agree with TRBD2. Trimming at V came to 1 base and at J to 6 bases, leaving 3 bases not matched to a gene. Germline V gene sequence: CDR1 LGHNA, CDR2 YSLEER. This CDR3 is 16 amino acids long. CDR3 in amino acids: CASSQATSGGADTQYF. Here the CDR3 DNA reads TGCGCCAGCAGCCAAGCGACTAGCGGGGGGGCGGATACGCAGTATTTT.

The table lists this clonotype with many counts. The chain uses TRBV20-1 and TRBJ2-3; 11 nucleotides align to TRBD2. Per the germline V gene, CDR1 is DFQATT and CDR2 is SNEGSKA (reference sequence). The CDR3 sequence is 15 residues long. Trimming took 6 bases from V and 1 from J; bases not matched to a gene: 6. Written as DNA, the CDR3 is TGCAGTGCCGAACTAGCGGGGGCCGGCACAGATACGCAGTATTTT. Translating gives CSAELAGAGTDTQYF.

This clonotype occurred many times. This sequence joins TRBV3-1 and TRBJ1-6; TRBD1 aligns across 9 bases. Germline V gene data show CDR1 as LGHDT and CDR2 as YNNKEL (reference sequence). The junction had 6 bases not matched to a gene; V was cut back by 4 bases and J by 11 bases. This CDR3 spans 14 amino acids. CDR3: CASSPGQGIPPLHF. CDR3 coding DNA: TGTGCCAGCAGCCCGGGACAGGGCATTCCACCCCTCCACTTT.

Ten or more counts support this clonotype. V usage is TRBV6-6 and J usage is TRBJ2-7, with 8 bases that match TRBD1. CDR1 MNHNY and CDR2 SVGAGI come from the germline V gene (reference sequence). The CDR3 loop spans 13 amino acids. Trimming removed 9 bases from V and 6 bases from J; junction bases left unmatched: 10. CDR3 nucleotide sequence: TGTGCCAGTCGGACAGGGAATCTTGCCGAGCAGTACTTC. Translated: CASRTGNLAEQYF.

This clonotype was observed many times. J is TRBJ2-6 and V is TRBV20-1, with a possible D match to TRBD2 (6 bases). The V end was cut by 0 bases, the J end by 2 bases, with 11 bases between. CDR1 DFQATT and CDR2 SNEGSKA come from the germline V gene (reference sequence). The CDR3 consists of 16 residues. In DNA form, the CDR3 reads TGCAGTGCTAGAGAACTTGGGGGGACTGGGGCCAACGTCCTGACTTTC. It encodes CSARELGGTGANVLTF.

The rearrangement uses TRBV7-7 and TRBJ2-2; 7 nucleotides line up with TRBD1. CDR3 size: 14 residues. Germline values: CDR1 SSHAT, CDR2 FNYEAQ (reference sequence). The ends lost 1 base at V and 5 bases at J; junction bases unmatched: 1. This CDR3 is CASSLDRGTGELFF. The CDR3 DNA follows: TGTGCCAGCAGCTTAGACAGGGGAACCGGGGAGCTGTTTTTT. Based on the CDR3 plus reference TRBV7-7 and TRBJ2-2, the full variable domain is GAGVSQSPRYKVTKRGQDVTLRCDPISSHATLYWYQQALGQGPEFLTYFNYEAQPDKSGLPSDRFSAERPEGSISTLTIQRTEQRDSAMYRCASSLDRGTGELFFGEGSRLTVL.

This clonotype was counted many times. V and J are TRBV20-1 and TRBJ1-1, with D perhaps TRBD1 (5 bases). Germline assignment: CDR1 DFQATT and CDR2 SNEGSKA (reference sequence). The V gene lost 3 bases and the J gene lost 1 base, with 21 bases spanning the gap. This CDR3 is built from 17 residues. The CDR3 reads CSARLGGKKGQNTEAFF. In DNA form, the CDR3 reads TGCAGTGCTAGGCTTGGGGGGAAAAAAGGACAGAACACTGAAGCTTTCTTT.

This clonotype was seen many times. CDR3 nucleotide sequence: TGTGCCAGCAGTTTTGACAGGTCCGTGAACACTGAAGCTTTCTTT. This encodes CASSFDRSVNTEAFF. The genes are TRBV12-3 or TRBV12-4 and TRBJ1-1; D might be TRBD1 (6 bases). The germline V and J ends were trimmed by 3 bases and 0 bases, with 11 bases remaining between them. The CDR3 extends over 15 amino acids.

This clonotype appeared many times. The J gene is TRBJ2-5, the V gene TRBV5-1; the match to TRBD1 covers 9 bases. This CDR3 region has 13 residues. Trimming cost V 7 bases and J 5 bases; bases outside gene matches: 6. The germline V gene encodes CDR1 SGHRS and CDR2 YFSETQ. This CDR3 reads CASRQGVEETQYF. Written as DNA, the CDR3 is TGCGCCAGCCGACAGGGGGTGGAGGAGACCCAGTACTTC. Based on the CDR3 plus reference TRBV5-1 and TRBJ2-5, the full variable domain is KAGVTQTPRYLIKTRGQQVTLSCSPISGHRSVSWYQQTPGQGLQFLFEYFSETQRNKGNFPGRFSGRQFSNSRSEMNVSTLELGDSALYLCASRQGVEETQYFGPGTRLLVL.

This clonotype was seen repeatedly, ten times or more. The V call is TRBV7-8, the J call TRBJ2-3; 7 bases line up with TRBD2. The CDR3 has 17 amino acids. CDR1 and CDR2 (germline): SGHVS, FQNEAQ. V lost 1 base to trimming and J lost 2 bases; unmatched junction nucleotides: 9. The CDR3, as DNA: TGTGCCAGCAGCTTAGGACGGGGCGGGGGTTTCACAGATACGCAGTATTTT. This encodes CASSLGRGGGFTDTQYF.

This clonotype was detected many times. The CDR3, as DNA: TGCAGCGTTGTTTCGGGAAGCCGAGATACGCAGTATTTT. The encoded protein is CSVVSGSRDTQYF. The V gene is TRBV29-1, the J gene TRBJ2-3; a possible D gene is TRBD2 (5 bases). The CDR3 is made up of 13 amino acids. Germline V gives CDR1 SQVTM, CDR2 ANQGSEA. V was trimmed by 4 bases and J by 5 bases, leaving 13 bases between them.

This clonotype was counted at least ten times. This chain uses TRBV20-1 with TRBJ1-2; TRBD1 is a possible D gene (6 bases). Germline V gene sequence: CDR1 DFQATT, CDR2 SNEGSKA (reference sequence). The CDR3 has 13 amino acids. Trimming shortened V by 4 bases and J by 0 bases, and 9 bases separated the two germline ends. The CDR3 DNA follows: TGCAGTGCTATTACAGGGTCTAACTATGGCTACACCTTC. This encodes CSAITGSNYGYTF.